This TCR beta chain is drawn from a study of identical twins listed by TCRdb under 2016. For context, the study as a whole: To test whether fetal clonotypes persist, the study used deep sequencing on TCR alpha and beta repertoires from monozygotic twins, unrelated adults of various ages, and cord blood. To rule out contamination, the twin experiments were replicated at different times with different library preparation protocols. Study-wide conclusions, independent of this receptor: Compared with coincidental sharing between unrelated individuals, an excess of low generation-probability sequences was observed among out-of-frame TCR alpha sequences shared between twins. A weaker excess of twin sharing was found in beta out-of-frame sequences because the signal-to-noise ratio was lowered by fewer shared sequences. Zero-insertion analyses could be partly confounded by invariant T cells such as MAIT and iNKT, though diverse VJ usage argued against such confounding for most clonotypes. Because the same donors could not be followed over many years, the conclusions depended on cross-sectional statistical analysis. In monozygotic twins, out-of-frame TCR alpha sharing was systematically underestimated by recombination models, although the models agreed with sharing between unrelated individuals. Abundant cord blood beta clonotypes carried fewer insertions; young adult naive repertoires showed a weaker similar trend, while memory repertoires showed none.

The method was 5' RACE. The sample was run on an Illumina HiSeq 2000. Template switching added a universal primer binding site, and the final cDNA carried a unique molecular identifier that allowed TCR cDNA molecules to be counted accurately. First-strand cDNA for TCR alpha and beta chains was synthesized from specific primers in the conserved constant-segment region. Each cDNA library was double barcoded, with a SMART-Mk sample barcode plus Illumina barcodes, to control for contamination. Two successive PCR steps introduced TruSeq adapter sequences along with Illumina sample barcodes. TCR alpha and beta cDNA libraries were sequenced on the Illumina HiSeq platform with custom primers. Per the source publication's procedure: MiGEC processed the raw reads to extract unique molecular identifiers, while MiXCR was used to determine the CDR3 positions. For each individual, recombination models were inferred using an EM algorithm with the repgenHMM and IGoR tools. Shared clonotypes were analyzed with the tcR package in R, and sharing was normalized by the product of cloneset sizes. To study raw recombination free of thymic and clonal selection effects, out-of-frame nonproductive sequences were analyzed. TCRdb reprocessed the public reads (quality trimming at Q25 with fastp, clone calling with MiXCR) and kept in-frame beta chains. Rows are unified per CDR3 protein, each entry keeping the most common DNA and genes. TCRdb assigned the V and J calls; the authors' analysis was not used. Counted in this sample were about 190,000 distinct CDR3 sequences; about 16% of them appeared once. In total, the top ten clones hold 35% to 50% of the sample.

Regarding this clonotype: Its antigen is currently not known. No per-base quality is available; no much larger clone lies one base away.

Every donor was a healthy Caucasian. Three pairs of female monozygotic twins, all aged roughly 18 to 29 years, were included in the twin cohort. Positive isolation kits from Invitrogen were used to isolate the CD4+ and CD8+ T cell populations. The sample was also reused in another study, on T cells expressing NK-cell markers. The second study reports: TCR beta-chain repertoires were profiled in sorted CD3+CD56+NKG2C+, CD3+CD56+NKG2C- and CD3+CD56-NKG2C+ T-cell subsets from about 8 donors. Among the eight sequenced donors, seven were HCMV-seropositive and one was HCMV-seronegative. In several experiments an anti-gammadeltaTCR antibody was added to restrict sorting to alphabetaTCR-expressing T cells. In several donors, the dominant CD3+CD56+NKG2C+ clonotypes were found to rank among the top 10 CD8+ clonotypes and to make up 1.0-7.0% of CD8+ T cells. Those dominant clonotypes were again the most abundant among CD3+CD56-NKG2C+ cells in a few donors, at about 28.3-60.1%. Whether the expanded NKG2C-expressing T cell clones were specific for HCMV antigens remained unclear. All eight donors whose samples were sequenced were randomly selected healthy volunteers, three of them men and five women. HCMV-specific IgG was detected in serum with a commercial ELISA kit to determine HCMV serostatus. Reads were demultiplexed and grouped by UMI with MIGEC, and clonotypes were assembled and quantified with MiTCR. To remove erroneous sequences, TCR cDNA sequences were retained only when supported by two or more reads. Downstream repertoire analysis used the tcR package, and clonotypes were matched across fractions by CDR3 nucleotide sequence plus V segment. VDJmatch was used to annotate antigen specificity against VDJdb, with one amino acid substitution in CDR3 permitted.

This receptor was taken from a woman between 18 and 30 years old in good health. The sequenced material came from CD8+ T cells sorted from blood.

The DNA sequence is TGTGCCAGCGGGGAGCCAACGGATGAGCAGTTCTTC. It translates to CASGEPTDEQFF. The chain is made from TRBV12-3 or TRBV12-4 and TRBJ2-1; possibly the D gene is TRBD2, per 5 matching bases. Counted from cysteine to phenylalanine, this CDR3 has 12 amino acids. Only the CDR3 region is kept as DNA, spanning 36 bases read in frame from base 1. V and J lose 8 bases and 8 bases, and a span of 13 bases separates them.